The 22 T cell receptor beta chains below come from one sample, sequenced in a study of cytomegalovirus exposure and HLA in healthy donors. PCR involved 60 Vbeta and 13 Jbeta primers. Profiled with immunoSEQ multiplex PCR; TCRdb holds only in-frame clones, not every one. The sample shows about 85,000 clones, roughly 80% of them seen only once. Material for sequencing was PBMCs. Receptors were obtained from a boy aged 5 to 17 in good health and CMV-seronegative.

This clone was found once. The rearrangement links TRBV29-1 to TRBJ1-2, with TRBD1 matching 7 bases. The CDR3 runs 12 residues. Germline trimming cut 7 bases from V and 4 bases from J; bases unmatched to any gene: 6. Germline V gene lookup returns CDR1 SQVTM and CDR2 ANQGSEA. This CDR3 reads CSAMTGIYGYTF. DNA for the CDR3: TGCAGCGCTATGACAGGGATCTATGGCTACACCTTC.

The chain combines TRBV5-1 with TRBJ1-2, with D perhaps TRBD1 (6 bases). The CDR3 sequence is 13 residues long. V was trimmed by 4 bases and J by 6 bases, leaving 13 bases between them. Germline V gene sequence: CDR1 SGHRS, CDR2 YFSETQ. CDR3: CASSEPGENGYTF. In nucleotides, the CDR3 is TGCGCCAGCAGCGAACCAGGGGAGAATGGCTACACCTTC.

The gene calls are TRBV6-5 and TRBJ2-7, with 8 bases fitting TRBD2. Germline-derived CDR1 and CDR2 are MNHEY and SVGAGI. Losses at the gene ends were 6 bases for V and 7 bases for J; bases not matched to a gene: 11. The CDR3 length is 14 residues. The CDR3 nucleotides read TGTGCCAGCAGCCCCTCGGGGGGGGCGGGGGAGCAGTACTTC. Translation gives CASSPSGGAGEQYF.

The V gene is TRBV2, the J gene TRBJ2-5; 7 bases align to TRBD1. The CDR3 length is 14 residues. Germline V gives CDR1 SNHLY, CDR2 FYNNEI. Trimming at V came to 6 bases and at J to 5 bases, leaving 9 bases not matched to a gene. CDR3 protein: CASSGDREWETQYF. As DNA, the CDR3 is TGTGCCAGCAGCGGCGACAGGGAATGGGAGACCCAGTACTTC.

The V and J genes are TRBV29-1 and TRBJ1-1, with a weak D call TRBD1 (5 bases). Germline CDR1 and CDR2: SQVTM and ANQGSEA. This CDR3 region has 12 residues. V lost 2 bases, J lost 6 bases, and 10 bases lay in between. The CDR3 nucleotides are TGCAGCGTTGAACGGGGGTTGTCTGAAGCTTTCTTT. Its translation: CSVERGLSEAFF.

This clone was recorded once. The J gene is TRBJ2-1, the V gene TRBV18; 7 bases are a match to TRBD2. The CDR3 is 14 residues long. J gave up 4 bases and V 1 base, and 1 base lay outside the gene matches. The germline V gene has CDR1 KGHSH and CDR2 LQKENI. The CDR3 region has the DNA TGTGCCAGCTCACCACAGCGGGGTTACAATGAGCAGTTCTTC. It yields the protein CASSPQRGYNEQFF.

The rearrangement links TRBV9 to TRBJ1-2; tentative D call: TRBD1 (5 bases). The CDR3 is 16 amino acids. The germline CDR1 and CDR2 sequences are SGDLS and YYNGEE. Between the trimmed V and J ends, which lost 0 bases and 0 bases, there was a span of 12 bases. This chain's CDR3 is CASSVDGGMTNYGYTF. CDR3 DNA sequence: TGTGCCAGCAGCGTAGATGGGGGGATGACTAACTATGGCTACACCTTC.

This chain uses TRBV10-3 with TRBJ1-4; possibly TRBD1 for D (6 bases). This CDR3 contains 13 residues. Germline CDR1 and CDR2: ENHRY and SYGVKD. V dropped 11 bases and J dropped 6 bases, with 16 bases sitting between them. CDR3 region: CAASGQLDEKLFF. The DNA for the CDR3 is TGTGCCGCATCAGGACAGCTTGATGAAAAACTGTTTTTT.

The chain carries TRBV4-1 and TRBJ2-7; TRBD2 is a possible D gene (5 bases). The V end was cut by 0 bases, the J end by 2 bases, with 11 bases between. CDR1 is MGHRA and CDR2 is YSYEKL in the germline V gene. The CDR3 has 15 amino acids. CDR3 region: CASSQDEGYPYEQYF. In nucleotides, the CDR3 is TGCGCCAGCAGCCAAGATGAGGGATACCCCTACGAGCAGTACTTC.

This rearrangement joins TRBV11-3 to TRBJ2-1; TRBD1 matches 8 bases. The ends lost 5 bases at V and 8 bases at J; junction bases unmatched: 5. The CDR3 consists of 13 residues. The V gene's germline CDR1 is SGHNT and CDR2 YENEEA. This CDR3 is CASSHQDRDEQFF. The CDR3 DNA reads TGTGCCAGCAGCCACCAGGACAGGGATGAGCAGTTCTTC.

The J gene is TRBJ1-2, the V gene TRBV14, with D uncertain. Germline-derived CDR1 and CDR2 are SGHDN and FVKESK. The CDR3 extends over 15 amino acids. The V and J ends lost 1 base and 3 bases respectively, with 12 bases between them. The CDR3 nucleotides read TGTGCCAGCAGCCAAGGAGGGTTGAAGGACTATGGCTACACCTTC. It yields the protein CASSQGGLKDYGYTF.

J is TRBJ1-2 and V is TRBV11-2; D might be TRBD1 (6 bases). The germline V gene has CDR1 SGHAT and CDR2 FQNNGV. The CDR3 covers 14 residues. Between the trimmed V and J ends, which lost 1 base and 2 bases, there was a span of 8 bases. This CDR3 is CASSLVDRNYGYTF. The CDR3 nucleotides are TGTGCCAGCAGCTTAGTAGACAGGAACTATGGCTACACCTTC.

This chain joins TRBV5-1 and TRBJ1-6; TRBD1 agrees at 9 bases. This CDR3 region has 15 residues. Germline trimming cut 2 bases from V and 7 bases from J; bases unmatched to any gene: 4. Germline values: CDR1 SGHRS, CDR2 YFSETQ. CDR3 sequence: CASSLWTGENSPLHF. For the CDR3, the DNA is TGCGCCAGCAGCTTATGGACAGGGGAAAATTCACCCCTCCACTTT.

The J gene is TRBJ2-5, the V gene TRBV5-8, with D possibly being TRBD1 (5 bases). The CDR3 sequence is 15 residues long. Germline V CDR1 and CDR2: SGHTS, YDEGEE. Trimming pared 0 bases from V and 1 base from J, leaving 10 bases between. CDR3: CASSLGRQFQETQYF. The CDR3 region has the DNA TGTGCCAGCAGCTTGGGAAGACAGTTCCAAGAGACCCAGTACTTC.

The V call is TRBV20-1, the J call TRBJ1-4; D unclear. Per germline, CDR1 DFQATT and CDR2 SNEGSKA (reference sequence). The CDR3 is 11 amino acids. The germline V and J ends were trimmed by 4 bases and 8 bases, with 8 bases remaining between them. For the CDR3, the DNA is TGCAGTGCTAAGCGGGGAGAAAAACTGTTTTTT. Amino acids: CSAKRGEKLFF.

In this sample, this clone turned up a few times. The chain combines TRBV7-9 with TRBJ1-1; no definite D call. Deletions cut 0 bases from V and 1 base from J, with 3 bases between. The CDR3 is 13 residues long. Germline values: CDR1 SEHNR, CDR2 FQNEAQ (reference sequence). The chain's CDR3 is CASSLAGNTEAFF. The DNA of the CDR3 is TGTGCCAGCAGCTTAGCCGGGAACACTGAAGCTTTCTTT.

The V call is TRBV7-2, the J call TRBJ2-3, with D perhaps matching TRBD2 (6 bases). Germline CDR1 and CDR2: SGHTA and FQGNSA. CDR3 length equals 19 residues. Trimming left V 1 base short and J 0 bases short, with 20 bases between. The CDR3 loop reads CASSLGYRGTDSSTDTQYF. In nucleotides, the CDR3 is TGTGCCAGCAGCTTAGGGTATCGAGGGACTGACTCTAGCACAGATACGCAGTATTTT.

This rearrangement joins TRBV4-1 to TRBJ1-2; 8 positions agree with TRBD1. This CDR3 region has 13 residues. Losses at the gene ends were 4 bases for V and 8 bases for J; bases not matched to a gene: 6. CDR1 is MGHRA, CDR2 YSYEKL, per germline. This chain's CDR3 is CASSPTGTGGYTF. The CDR3 DNA is TGCGCCAGCAGCCCGACAGGGACAGGAGGCTACACCTTC.

With respect to this clone: An end of the junction differs from the germline gene, which may be a read error. The J gene is TRBJ2-1, the V gene TRBV7-7; 10 bases are a match to TRBD2. The CDR3 totals 17 residues. Looked up from germline, CDR1 is SSHAT and CDR2 is FNYEAQ (reference sequence). The CDR3 sequence is CASSLGSGGAVIGEQFF. The CDR3 coding sequence is TGTGCTAGCAGCTTAGGAAGCGGGGGGGCCGTTATAGGTGAGCAGTTCTTC.

This clone was recorded only once. This chain uses TRBV9 with TRBJ2-1; 11 positions match TRBD2. The CDR3 has 15 amino acids. The germline V gene encodes CDR1 SGDLS and CDR2 YYNGEE. The V segment lost 3 bases and the J segment 5 bases; nucleotides outside the gene matches: 4. CDR3 sequence reads: CASSGLAGWNNEQFF. CDR3 sequence (DNA): TGTGCCAGCAGCGGACTAGCGGGGTGGAACAATGAGCAGTTCTTC.

The V gene is TRBV27, the J gene TRBJ2-5, with a tentative D call TRBD2 (5 bases). This CDR3 region has 14 residues. The V end was cut by 3 bases, the J end by 2 bases, with 10 bases between. The germline V gene encodes CDR1 MNHEY and CDR2 SMNVEV (reference sequence). The CDR3 protein is CASSLTEAQETQYF. The CDR3 DNA follows: TGTGCCAGCAGTTTGACGGAGGCGCAAGAGACCCAGTACTTC.

The V call is TRBV4-3, the J call TRBJ2-1; 14 nucleotides align to TRBD2. The length of the CDR3 is 15 residues. V gave up 3 bases and J gave up 7 bases; unmatched junction bases: 2. From germline, CDR1 is LGHNA and CDR2 YSLEER. The CDR3 is CASSQGLAGVNEQFF. The DNA for the CDR3 is TGCGCCAGCAGCCAGGGACTAGCGGGGGTAAATGAGCAGTTCTTC.